A single sample gave rise to the 11 T cell receptor beta chains below, sequenced in a study of T cell clonality in common variable immunodeficiency. The assay was immunoSEQ multiplex PCR, and TCRdb's table has in-frame clones only and misses some. The specimen has 40,000 or so clones, none found just once. Sequenced input: peripheral blood mononuclear cells. These TCRs come from a person between 18 and 70 years old in good health.

This clone was detected ten times or more. The read stops 3 residues short of the end of the CDR3; the missing end is completed from the germline J gene. This chain uses TRBV10-3 with TRBJ1-2, with a tentative D call TRBD1 (6 bases). CDR1 is ENHRY and CDR2 is SYGVKD in the germline V gene. The V end lost 4 bases, the J end lost 6 bases, and 18 bases lay between the germline ends. The CDR3 is 15 amino acids. The part of the CDR3 DNA that was read is TGTGCCATCAGTGCTCCGGGACACCGCTTCGATGGC. Translated: CAISAPGHRFDG. From start to end, the CDR3 is CAISAPGHRFDGYTF.

This clone was found a few times. The read terminates 3 residues ahead of where the CDR3 ends, so the germline J gene completes it. The chain uses TRBV7-6 and TRBJ2-1; D may be TRBD2 (5 bases). This CDR3 contains 16 residues. Trimming shortened V by 5 bases and J by 4 bases, and 18 bases separated the two germline ends. The germline CDR1 and CDR2 sequences are SGHVS and FNYEAQ. CDR3 bases read: TGTGCCAGCAGCACAGACTACCGAGACATTTACAATGAG. Its translation is CASSTDYRDIYNE. In full, the CDR3 is CASSTDYRDIYNEQFF.

The table lists this clone with many counts. The covered CDR3 bases are TGTGCCAGCTCACCATCACTAGCGGGAGCACGTAACACCGGGGAG. It is translated as CASSPSLAGARNTGE. The whole CDR3 reads CASSPSLAGARNTGELFF. This chain joins TRBV18 and TRBJ2-2; 11 bases map to TRBD2. The CDR3 extends 3 residues past the end of the read, so its final part is completed from the germline J gene. CDR1 and CDR2 (germline): KGHSH, LQKENI. The J segment lost 2 bases and the V segment lost 2 bases, leaving 7 bases of the junction unmatched. This CDR3 spans 18 amino acids.

This clone has a count of ten or more. The CDR3 extends 3 residues past the end of the read, so its final part is completed from the germline J gene. The chain combines TRBV19 with TRBJ2-3; 15 nucleotides agree with TRBD2. Per germline, CDR1 LNHDA and CDR2 SQIVND (reference sequence). Trimming cost V 5 bases and J 6 bases; bases outside gene matches: 3. The CDR3 is made up of 15 amino acids. The CDR3 region is CASSPGTSGGDTQYF. The part of the CDR3 DNA that was read is TGTGCCAGTAGTCCCGGGACTAGCGGGGGGGATACG.

This clone was counted many times. The read falls 3 residues short of the CDR3 end, and the missing part is taken from the germline J gene. The chain employs TRBV29-1 and TRBJ2-7, with TRBD1 matching over 7 bases. In germline, CDR1 is SQVTM, CDR2 ANQGSEA. The CDR3 loop spans 14 amino acids. Unmatched junction bases numbered 9, after V lost 3 bases and J lost 4 bases. The sequenced part of the CDR3 DNA is TGCAGCGTTGAGCTGACAGGGCTTCGATACGAG. Residues: CSVELTGLRYE. The complete CDR3 sequence is CSVELTGLRYEQYF.

This clone was detected a few times. The read ends 3 residues before the CDR3 terminus; that terminus is restored from the germline J gene. This chain uses TRBV6-4 with TRBJ2-3, with D unclear. Germline assignment: CDR1 MRHNA and CDR2 SNTAGT. The CDR3 has 13 residues. The CDR3 is CASSDSANQPQYF. The CDR3 bases that were read are TGTGCCAGCAGTGACTCAGCGAATCAGCCG.

There are many counts of this clone. The CDR3 end falls 3 residues outside the read, so it is completed with the germline J gene. The V call is TRBV20-1, the J call TRBJ2-5, with D possibly matching TRBD1 (6 bases). V lost 3 bases, J lost 0 bases, and 14 bases lay in between. The germline CDR1 and CDR2 sequences are DFQATT and SNEGSKA (reference sequence). This CDR3 contains 15 residues. Partial CDR3 DNA: TGCAGTGCTAGGGATGTGACAGGCGACCAAGAGACC. Protein sequence: CSARDVTGDQET. The full CDR3 is CSARDVTGDQETQYF.

This clone occurred many times. From the germline J gene comes the end of the CDR3, since the read stops 3 residues before it. This chain connects TRBV7-2 to TRBJ1-2, with no clear D. The CDR3 runs to 15 residues. Looked up from germline, CDR1 is SGHTA and CDR2 is FQGNSA. V was clipped by 0 bases and J by 0 bases, with 8 bases between them. CDR3 DNA (partial): TGTGCCAGCAGCTTAGCAGGTACCGCTAACTATGGC. Protein product: CASSLAGTANYG. The entire CDR3 is CASSLAGTANYGYTF.

A remark on this clone: A much more abundant neighbour one base away suggests this may be a read error. The read finishes 3 residues shy of the CDR3 end, and the germline J gene is used to complete it. The V and J genes are TRBV7-9 and TRBJ1-4, with D maybe TRBD1 (5 bases). This CDR3 has 15 amino acids. The germline CDR1 and CDR2 sequences are SEHNR and FQNEAQ (reference sequence). The CDR3 here is CASSPTTGANSPLFF. The sequenced part of the CDR3 DNA is TGTGCCAGCAGCCCTACCACAGGAGCTAATTCACCA.

This clone was observed at least ten times. The read stops 3 residues short of the end of the CDR3; the missing end is completed from the germline J gene. This chain uses TRBV5-6 with TRBJ2-1, with a possible D match to TRBD1 (6 bases). Germline V gene sequence: CDR1 SGHDT, CDR2 YYEEEE. This CDR3 contains 12 residues. V was shortened by 5 bases and J by 9 bases, with 12 bases between the two germline ends. The covered CDR3 bases are TGTGCCAGCAGTCTAAGGGGGACTGAG. The encoded protein is CASSLRGTE. The whole CDR3 protein is CASSLRGTEQFF.

This clone was seen ten or more times. The sequenced fragment ends 3 residues before the CDR3 boundary, so the rest is inferred from the germline J gene. The V and J genes are TRBV5-1 and TRBJ1-1; 8 bases are a match to TRBD1. From germline, CDR1 is SGHRS and CDR2 YFSETQ. The CDR3 totals 14 residues. V lost 4 bases and J lost 1; bases outside the gene matches: 3. The sequenced part of the CDR3 DNA is TGCGCCAGCAGCGGCGGACAGGGGAACACTGAA. Translating gives CASSGGQGNTE. The full CDR3 is CASSGGQGNTEAFF.